One sample yielded the 12 T cell receptor beta chains listed below, sequenced in a study of CD8 T cells in ankylosing spondylitis (dated by TCRdb to 2016 to 2017). Library preparation used 5' RACE. Sequenced using an Illumina HiSeq 2500. In TCRdb, the public reads were trimmed at Q25 with fastp and aligned with MiXCR, with productive beta chains retained. Duplicate CDR3 protein sequences are folded into a single record with the most common DNA and genes. A total of roughly 180,000 distinct CDR3 sequences appear in this sample, 9.8% of them only once. Jointly, the top ten make up roughly 15% of the sample. Material for sequencing was blood, either unsorted or a sorted T cell fraction (not recorded which). These receptors all come from a female donor with ankylosing spondylitis or in good health (not recorded which).

This clonotype was counted only a few times. This chain joins TRBV4-1 and TRBJ2-1; D unresolved. Germline V CDR1 and CDR2: MGHRA, YSYEKL. V lost 0 bases to trimming and J lost 12 bases, with 9 bases between them. There are 12 residues in the CDR3. The CDR3 nucleotides are TGCGCCAGCAGCCAAGAAGGGTGGGTGCAGTTCTTC. Its protein product is CASSQEGWVQFF.

The chain recombines TRBV5-6 with TRBJ2-2; the D is unclear. V was shortened by 3 bases and J by 4 bases, with 4 bases between the two germline ends. Germline values: CDR1 SGHDT, CDR2 YYEEEE. The CDR3 loop spans 12 amino acids. The CDR3 region is CASSWGTGELFF. In nucleotides, the CDR3 is TGTGCCAGCAGCTGGGGCACCGGGGAGCTGTTTTTT.

This clonotype appeared many times. This sequence joins TRBV12-3 or TRBV12-4 and TRBJ2-5, with D perhaps assigned TRBD1 or TRBD2 (5 bases each). The CDR3 sequence is 15 residues long. V dropped 2 bases and J dropped 5 bases, with 15 bases sitting between them. The CDR3 here is CASSLRGVSWETQYF. The DNA of the CDR3 is TGTGCCAGCAGTTTAAGAGGGGTATCCTGGGAGACCCAGTACTTC.

The J gene is TRBJ1-6, the V gene TRBV6-1; maybe TRBD1 (6 bases). CDR1 is MNHNS and CDR2 is SASEGT in the germline V gene. The V and J ends lost 6 bases and 5 bases respectively, with 14 bases between them. CDR3 length equals 15 residues. The CDR3 bases are TGTGCCAGCAGCCACGGACAGAATCATAATTCACCCCTCCACTTT. Protein sequence: CASSHGQNHNSPLHF.

The chain recombines TRBV7-9 with TRBJ1-1; D ambiguous. From germline, CDR1 is SEHNR and CDR2 FQNEAQ (reference sequence). The length of the CDR3 is 13 residues. V lost 1 base, J lost 6 bases, and 9 bases lay in between. In DNA, the CDR3 is TGTGCCAGCAGCTTAGTTGACTCTCCTGAAGCTTTCTTT. Protein: CASSLVDSPEAFF.

This chain connects TRBV2 to TRBJ2-7, with a weak D call TRBD2 (5 bases). Per the germline V gene, CDR1 is SNHLY and CDR2 is FYNNEI. The CDR3 sequence is 14 residues long. Trimming removed 8 bases from V and 0 bases from J, with 14 bases in between. The CDR3 nucleotides read TGTGCCAGCTGCTTGAGACGGGGCTCCTACGAGCAGTACTTC. Residues: CASCLRRGSYEQYF.

This clonotype was seen a few times. The gene calls are TRBV10-3 and TRBJ2-7, with 9 bases fitting TRBD1. This CDR3 comprises 13 residues. From germline, CDR1 is ENHRY and CDR2 SYGVKD. V trimming: 8 bases; J trimming: 4 bases; junction bases outside the gene matches: 6. CDR3 protein: CAIYDRGLYEQYF. The CDR3 DNA sequence: TGTGCCATCTATGACAGGGGGTTGTACGAGCAGTACTTC.

In its sample, this clonotype was seen many times. V gene TRBV4-3 combines with J gene TRBJ1-2; TRBD1 might be the D (6 bases). V was cut by 2 bases and J by 8 bases, with 12 bases left in between. In germline, CDR1 is LGHNA, CDR2 YSLEER. This CDR3 has 13 amino acids. The CDR3 DNA sequence: TGCGCCAGCAGCCAAACAGGGATATGGGGCTACACCTTC. Protein sequence: CASSQTGIWGYTF.

This clonotype was picked up a small number of times. The genes are TRBV6-2 or TRBV6-3 and TRBJ2-2; D might be TRBD1 or TRBD2, each matching 5 bases. Looked up from germline, CDR1 is MNHEY and CDR2 is SVGEGT. The CDR3 contains 18 residues. Trimming removed 2 bases from V and 3 bases from J, with 19 bases in between. CDR3 residues: CASSYPPGHLGDTGELFF. CDR3 nucleotides: TGTGCCAGCAGTTACCCGCCGGGGCACCTGGGGGACACCGGGGAGCTGTTTTTT.

The J gene is TRBJ2-7, the V gene TRBV18; the D call may be TRBD1 or TRBD2 (5 bases each). CDR1 KGHSH and CDR2 LQKENI come from the germline V gene. V was trimmed by 3 bases and J by 0 bases, leaving 12 bases between them. The CDR3 runs 15 residues. CDR3 bases: TGTGCCAGCTCACCTCGGGACGGTAACTCCTACGAGCAGTACTTC. Protein sequence: CASSPRDGNSYEQYF.

The rearrangement links TRBV4-2 to TRBJ2-1, with no clear D. The germline V gene has CDR1 LGHNA and CDR2 YNFKEQ. The CDR3 has 14 amino acids. With 4 bases removed from V and 9 bases from J, the gap between germline ends came to 16 bases. The DNA of the CDR3 is TGTGCCAGCAGCCCCGGGCTCGTCGTCGCTGAGCAGTTCTTC. It encodes CASSPGLVVAEQFF.

The chain employs TRBV6-2 or TRBV6-3 and TRBJ2-5; D perhaps matches TRBD2 (5 bases). The length of the CDR3 is 15 residues. The V end lost 4 bases, the J end lost 2 bases, and 14 bases lay between the germline ends. Germline CDR1 is MNHEY and CDR2 is SVGEGT. The chain's CDR3 is CASSSAGSLQETQYF. As DNA, the CDR3 is TGTGCCAGCAGTTCCGCGGGCTCCCTTCAAGAGACCCAGTACTTC.